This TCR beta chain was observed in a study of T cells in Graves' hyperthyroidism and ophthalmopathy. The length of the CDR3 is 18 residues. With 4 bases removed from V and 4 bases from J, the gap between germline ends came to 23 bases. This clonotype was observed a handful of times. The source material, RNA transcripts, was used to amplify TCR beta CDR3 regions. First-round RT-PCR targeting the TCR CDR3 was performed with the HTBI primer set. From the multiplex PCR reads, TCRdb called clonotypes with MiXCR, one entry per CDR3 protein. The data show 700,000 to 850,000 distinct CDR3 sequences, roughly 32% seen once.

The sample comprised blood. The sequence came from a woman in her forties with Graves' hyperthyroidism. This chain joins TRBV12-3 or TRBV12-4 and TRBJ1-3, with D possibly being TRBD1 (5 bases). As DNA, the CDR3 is TGTGCCAGCAGTTCCCCCTCAACGAAGGGGTCTTACGGAAACACCATATATTTT. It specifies CASSSPSTKGSYGNTIYF.